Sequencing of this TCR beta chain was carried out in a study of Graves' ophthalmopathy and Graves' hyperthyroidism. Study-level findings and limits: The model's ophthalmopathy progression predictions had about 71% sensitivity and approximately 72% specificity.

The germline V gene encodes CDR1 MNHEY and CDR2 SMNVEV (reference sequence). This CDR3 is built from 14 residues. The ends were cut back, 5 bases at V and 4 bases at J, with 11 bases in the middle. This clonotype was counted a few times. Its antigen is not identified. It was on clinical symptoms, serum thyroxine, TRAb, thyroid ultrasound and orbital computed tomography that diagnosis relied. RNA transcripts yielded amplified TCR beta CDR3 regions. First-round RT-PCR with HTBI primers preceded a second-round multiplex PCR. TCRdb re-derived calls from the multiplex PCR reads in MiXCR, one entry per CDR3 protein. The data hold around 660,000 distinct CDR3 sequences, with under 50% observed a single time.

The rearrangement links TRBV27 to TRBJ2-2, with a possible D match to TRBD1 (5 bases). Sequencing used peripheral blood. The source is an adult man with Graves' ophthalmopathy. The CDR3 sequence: CASSPKQVTGELFF. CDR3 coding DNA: TGTGCCAGCAGTCCCAAACAGGTCACCGGGGAGCTGTTTTTT.